This T cell receptor (beta chain) was found in a study of T cells in Graves' hyperthyroidism and ophthalmopathy. Study-level background: The blood sample was taken at first diagnosis, before treatment began. Findings and limits, study-wide: Before onset, ophthalmopathy was predicted by the model a median around 6.5 months earlier.

Researchers took RNA transcripts and amplified the TCR beta CDR3 regions from them. HTBI primers were used for first-round RT-PCR of the TCR CDR3. MiXCR, applied by TCRdb to the multiplex PCR reads, yields one record per CDR3 protein. Of about 360,000 distinct CDR3 sequences listed, about 12% were seen once; the top ten hold 9.2%. The CDR3 spans 17 residues. V lost 3 bases and J lost 4, with 21 bases in between. Germline-derived CDR1 and CDR2 are PRHDT and FYEKMQ (reference sequence). This clonotype has at least ten counts. Its antigen remains unknown. The rearrangement uses TRBV13 and TRBJ1-2; a weak D match, TRBD1 (6 bases). The clonotype comes from a woman aged 18 to 35 with Graves' hyperthyroidism. The specimen sequenced was blood. CDR3 residues: CASSLWDMGGRPYGYTF. The DNA for the CDR3 is TGTGCCAGCAGCTTGTGGGACATGGGAGGGCGGCCCTATGGCTACACCTTC.